This entry concerns a single TCR beta chain. Its specificity is unknown. The data are from a study of tumor-infiltrating lymphocytes in localized non-small cell lung cancer. Whole-study context: Each patient gave resected tumor and non-adjacent uninvolved lung tissue. General study findings and limits: Only some patients had TCR sequencing, depending on available tissue. Recurrence-free survival showed no association with tumor T-cell fraction. Tumors had more T cell infiltration than uninvolved lung, per TCRbeta sequencing and CD3 counts.

Libraries were prepared by immunoSEQ multiplex PCR; TCRdb keeps only in-frame clonotypes and omits some of them. Among roughly 16,000 clones listed, approximately 62% were seen once. Looked up from germline, CDR1 is MNHEY and CDR2 is SMNVEV (reference sequence). This CDR3 is 14 amino acids long. With 5 bases clipped from V and 3 bases from J, the junction kept 3 bases outside the gene matches. The sequencing sample was made of lung tumor tissue. The source of this sequence is a human donor with non-small cell lung cancer. The chain combines TRBV27 with TRBJ2-1; 8 bases match TRBD1. CDR3 nucleotides: TGTGCCAGCAGTCACGGACAGGGCTACAATGAGCAGTTCTTC. Amino acids: CASSHGQGYNEQFF.